This paragraph covers one TCR beta chain sequence. Its antigen remains unidentified. Germline V lookup: CDR1 SGHDN, CDR2 FVKESK. CDR3 length: 14 amino acids. Trimming shortened V by 0 bases and J by 2 bases, and 6 bases separated the two germline ends. This record belongs to a study of T cell repertoires in cytomegalovirus infection. TCRdb re-derived calls from the reads in MiXCR, one entry per CDR3 protein. Found here are approximately 470,000 distinct CDR3 sequences, 40% to 50% of them singletons; the top ten hold around 45%. Here the sequenced sample was cultured PBMCs, taken from culture after CMV antigen stimulation. This chain joins TRBV14 and TRBJ2-3; the D is unclear. This sequence was found in a human donor in good health (CMV status not recorded). Some clones in this sample may be carry-over from other donors' samples. CDR3 DNA sequence: TGTGCCAGCAGCCAAGAGCTAAACACAGATACGCAGTATTTT. Protein: CASSQELNTDTQYF. Filled out from reference TRBV14 and TRBJ2-3, the complete variable domain reads EAGVTQFPSHSVIEKGQTVTLRCDPISGHDNLYWYRRVMGKEIKFLLHFVKESKQDESGMPNNRFLAERTGGTYSTLKVQPAELEDSGVYFCASSQELNTDTQYFGPGTRLTVL.